A single sample is the source of the 8 T cell receptor beta chains below, sequenced in a study of T cell repertoires in cytomegalovirus infection. In TCRdb, the reads were re-called with MiXCR into one record per CDR3 protein. The data show 490,000 or so distinct CDR3 sequences, approximately 10% seen once. Sequenced material: PBMCs. The receptor source for this set is a human donor in good health (CMV status not recorded). Some clones in this sample may be carry-over from other donors' samples.

This clonotype occurred a few times. The chain joins TRBV13 to TRBJ2-4; 7 nucleotides match TRBD1. The germline V gene has CDR1 PRHDT and CDR2 FYEKMQ (reference sequence). The CDR3 runs to 16 residues. The trim removed 2 bases at V and 1 base at J, leaving 5 bases unmatched. The CDR3 DNA reads TGTGCCAGCAGCTTACGACAGGGCGAGGCCAAAAACATTCAGTACTTC. Residues: CASSLRQGEAKNIQYF.

The V and J genes are TRBV5-4 and TRBJ2-7; 12 nucleotides agree with TRBD2. The CDR3 totals 15 residues. Losses at the gene ends were 5 bases for V and 6 bases for J; bases not matched to a gene: 9. Germline assignment: CDR1 SGHNT and CDR2 YYREEE (reference sequence). The CDR3 loop reads CASSRETSGSFEQYF. For the CDR3, the DNA is TGTGCCAGCAGTCGTGAGACTAGCGGGAGTTTCGAGCAGTACTTC.

This clonotype occurred many times. V gene TRBV20-1 combines with J gene TRBJ2-5, with 8 nucleotides matching TRBD2. Germline CDR1 is DFQATT and CDR2 is SNEGSKA (reference sequence). J lost 0 bases, V lost 5 bases, and 8 bases had no gene match. The CDR3 sequence is 15 residues long. The CDR3: CSAEERGTYQETQYF. CDR3 bases: TGCAGTGCTGAGGAGCGGGGGACGTACCAAGAGACCCAGTACTTC.

This clonotype was detected ten times or more. The chain links TRBV7-6 to TRBJ2-7; the D gene is possibly TRBD1 (6 bases). CDR1 and CDR2 (germline): SGHVS, FNYEAQ. Trimming removed 5 bases from V and 2 bases from J, with 13 bases in between. This CDR3 spans 14 amino acids. The DNA of the CDR3 is TGTGCCAGCAGCCCGGACAGCGCAACCTACGAGCAGTACTTC. Its translation is CASSPDSATYEQYF.

The sample holds a few counts of this clonotype. The gene calls are TRBV29-1 and TRBJ2-1, with TRBD1 matching 8 bases. Losses at the gene ends were 4 bases for V and 9 bases for J; bases not matched to a gene: 14. Looked up from germline, CDR1 is SQVTM and CDR2 is ANQGSEA. The CDR3 loop spans 15 amino acids. The CDR3 nucleotides read TGCAGCGTTGCGACTCAGGGGGCCCGGATGAGTGAGCAGTTCTTC. This sequence encodes CSVATQGARMSEQFF.

The table lists this clonotype with many counts. The CDR3 region is CAWCPGQGGNTIYF. For the CDR3, the DNA is TGTGCCTGGTGTCCGGGACAGGGAGGAAACACCATATATTTT. The chain is built from TRBV30 and TRBJ1-3; 9 bases match TRBD1. The CDR3 has 14 amino acids. Trimming took 5 bases from V and 4 from J; bases not matched to a gene: 6. Germline V lookup: CDR1 GTSNPN, CDR2 SVGIG (reference sequence).

This clonotype was seen at least ten times. This chain uses TRBV6-5 with TRBJ1-5; D not certain. Trimming left V 5 bases short and J 0 bases short, with 11 bases between. The CDR3 is made up of 15 amino acids. Germline-derived CDR1 and CDR2 are MNHEY and SVGAGI. The DNA of the CDR3 is TGTGCCAGCAGTCGATCGAAATATAGCAATCAGCCCCAGCATTTT. This gives the protein CASSRSKYSNQPQHF.

This clonotype appeared a few times. This chain joins TRBV27 and TRBJ2-7; 8 nucleotides match TRBD1. The CDR3 consists of 14 residues. CDR1 and CDR2 from the germline V gene are MNHEY and SMNVEV (reference sequence). With V trimmed by 2 bases and J by 6 bases, 6 bases remained unmatched. DNA for the CDR3: TGTGCCAGCAGTTTAAAACCCACAGGGGGCGAGCAGTACTTC. It yields the protein CASSLKPTGGEQYF.